This T cell receptor beta chain was recovered during a study of T cell repertoires in ileal Crohn's disease. The wider study: Operated complications were stricturing disease (around 60%) and penetrating disease (around 39%). Study-level results: Compared with non-smokers, active smokers at surgery showed more clonal expansions. Mucosal expansions were suggested to be mainly CD8 T cells.

Each sample's TCRB immunosequencing used 450 to 550 nanograms of biopsy DNA. Sequenced by immunoSEQ multiplex PCR; TCRdb stores in-frame clones only, minus some. The table lists roughly 13,000 clones, around three quarters of them singletons, with under 7% in the top ten. Between the trimmed V and J ends, which lost 5 bases and 0 bases, there was a span of 10 bases. The CDR3 loop spans 14 amino acids. Germline lookup yields CDR1 SGHTA and CDR2 FQGNSA. This clone was seen only a few times. Its antigen remains unidentified. This specimen includes other DNA sequences encoding the same CDR3. Sequencing was performed on ileal tissue. The chain combines TRBV7-2 with TRBJ1-2; D is undetermined. This receptor was taken from an adult with Crohn's disease. The CDR3 here is CASSPSLANYGYTF. The CDR3 region has the DNA TGTGCCAGCAGCCCCTCGTTGGCTAACTATGGCTACACCTTC.